The entry that follows covers one T cell receptor (beta chain) sequence. The antigen remains unidentified. This sample is drawn from a study of T cells after yellow fever vaccination. Study-level findings and limits: From the bulk population, abundant clonotypes could contaminate and appear within FACS-sorted repertoires.

Trimming removed 5 bases from V and 7 bases from J, with 11 bases in between. The CDR3 extends over 13 amino acids. Researchers made TCR cDNA using 5'RACE template switching, and this step added a universal primer site and UMIs. TCRdb re-derived calls from the 5' RACE reads in MiXCR, one entry per CDR3 protein. The data contain hundreds of thousands of distinct CDR3 sequences, approximately 15% of them seen just once; the ten biggest clones take up about 14%. This chain connects TRBV12-3 or TRBV12-4 to TRBJ2-2, with D possibly matching TRBD2 (7 bases). Sequencing was performed on PBMCs, taken on the day of the yellow fever booster vaccination. This sequence originates from a man younger than 40 who received the YFV17D yellow fever vaccine. The CDR3 nucleotides are TGTGCCAGCAGTCGGGGGGCCTACGGGGAGCTGTTTTTT. It specifies CASSRGAYGELFF.